This TCR beta chain comes out of a study of shared clonotypes between healthy human individuals. Selected positively for CCR7 and CD45RO-negative, naive CD8 cells excluded terminally differentiated effector memory CD45RA+ cells. Germline lookup yields CDR1 MNHEY and CDR2 SMNVEV (reference sequence). The CDR3 runs 14 residues. With V trimmed by 6 bases and J by 5 bases, 9 bases remained unmatched. The table came from immunoSEQ multiplex PCR; TCRdb's copy has only in-frame clones and leaves some out. The sample comprises hundreds of thousands of clones, about 97% of which are singletons, and under 0.25% rests with the top ten.

The chain combines TRBV27 with TRBJ2-7, with TRBD1 matching 8 bases. The TCR sequence derives from a man aged 30 to 45 in good health. The sequenced material came from naive CD8+ T cells sorted from blood. The CDR3 DNA reads TGTGCCAGCAGGCTCCCGGGACAGGTACACGAGCAGTACTTC. Translating gives CASRLPGQVHEQYF.